The 29 T cell receptor beta chains below were found in one sample sequenced in a study of OX40 agonist ivuxolimab in advanced cancers. The method was immunoSEQ multiplex PCR; TCRdb's version includes in-frame clones alone and lacks a portion of them. The sample consists of around 54,000 clones, 94% of them appearing once. The sequences come from CD4+ or CD8+ T cells sorted from blood, collected in a trial of the OX40 agonist ivuxolimab. The receptors shown here come from an adult with an advanced solid tumor such as melanoma, head and neck, liver or kidney cancer.

This clone was detected a few times. The genes are TRBV19 and TRBJ1-5; tentatively, D is TRBD1 (5 bases). The CDR3 is 13 amino acids. The germline gives CDR1 LNHDA, CDR2 SQIVND (reference sequence). V shed 3 bases and J shed 7 bases, with 10 bases lying between them. Here the CDR3 DNA reads TGTGCCAGTAGTATTATGGGGCGGCAGCCCCAGCATTTT. Protein product: CASSIMGRQPQHF.

V usage is TRBV4-2 and J usage is TRBJ2-1; TRBD2 might be the D (6 bases). CDR3 size: 15 residues. V shed 5 bases and J shed 2 bases, with 13 bases lying between them. Germline V CDR1 and CDR2: LGHNA, YNFKEQ. CDR3 residues: CASSYWTGAYNEQFF. CDR3 coding DNA: TGTGCCAGCAGCTATTGGACGGGGGCCTACAATGAGCAGTTCTTC.

The chain employs TRBV28 and TRBJ2-7, with 11 nucleotides matching TRBD2. Germline assignment: CDR1 MDHEN and CDR2 SYDVKM. This CDR3 spans 17 amino acids. V lost 7 bases to trimming and J lost 5 bases; unmatched junction nucleotides: 16. In DNA, the CDR3 is TGTGCCAGCACGGGCTTCCCCCAGGCTAGCGGGAGGAACGAGCAGTACTTC. Protein: CASTGFPQASGRNEQYF.

The chain links TRBV9 to TRBJ2-2, with 13 bases aligning to TRBD2. Germline CDR1 is SGDLS and CDR2 is YYNGEE. J was trimmed by 3 bases and V by 3 bases; bases with no gene match: 11. This CDR3 is 19 amino acids long. The CDR3 is CASSGRTSGGRGHTGELFF. In nucleotides, the CDR3 is TGTGCCAGCAGCGGACGGACTAGCGGGGGAAGAGGGCACACCGGGGAGCTGTTTTTT.

The J gene is TRBJ1-3, the V gene TRBV4-1; D gene uncertain. The CDR3 is 15 residues long. With 0 bases removed from V and 2 bases from J, the gap between germline ends came to 8 bases. The V gene's germline CDR1 is MGHRA and CDR2 YSYEKL. The CDR3 sequence is CASSQEYSAGNTIYF. The CDR3, as DNA: TGCGCCAGCAGCCAAGAATATTCGGCTGGAAACACCATATATTTT.

The chain carries TRBV6-6 and TRBJ2-5, with a possible D match to TRBD2 (6 bases). Germline CDR1 reads MNHNY; CDR2 reads SVGAGI (reference sequence). V was pared by 4 bases and J by 0 bases, with 12 bases between. The CDR3 totals 15 residues. This chain's CDR3 is CASSSDVADQETQYF. Here the CDR3 DNA reads TGTGCCAGCAGTTCCGATGTAGCGGACCAAGAGACCCAGTACTTC.

This sequence joins TRBV6-6 and TRBJ2-7, with D uncertain. Germline V gene data show CDR1 as MNHNY and CDR2 as SVGAGI (reference sequence). V shed 2 bases and J shed 3 bases, with 14 bases lying between them. This CDR3 contains 15 residues. The CDR3: CASSYGTPRFYEQYF. DNA of the CDR3: TGTGCCAGCAGTTACGGAACCCCGAGGTTCTACGAGCAGTACTTC.

This sequence joins TRBV7-6 and TRBJ2-1, with unresolved D. Trimming shortened V by 1 base and J by 0 bases, and 10 bases separated the two germline ends. Germline V lookup: CDR1 SGHVS, CDR2 FNYEAQ. The CDR3 is made up of 16 amino acids. CDR3 sequence (DNA): TGTGCCAGCAGCTTAGGTTTTCCTAGCTCCTACAATGAGCAGTTCTTC. It encodes CASSLGFPSSYNEQFF. Based on the CDR3 plus reference TRBV7-6 and TRBJ2-1, the full variable domain is GAGVSQSPRYKVTKRGQDVALRCDPISGHVSLYWYRQALGQGPEFLTYFNYEAQQDKSGLPNDRFSAERPEGSISTLTIQRTEQRDSAMYRCASSLGFPSSYNEQFFGPGTRLTVL.

The rearrangement joins TRBV6-5 to TRBJ2-2, with D maybe TRBD2 (5 bases). The germline V and J ends were trimmed by 3 bases and 0 bases, with 8 bases remaining between them. The CDR3 has 15 amino acids. Germline V gives CDR1 MNHEY, CDR2 SVGAGI. The CDR3 sequence: CASSYTLANTGELFF. CDR3 bases: TGTGCCAGCAGTTATACACTAGCGAACACCGGGGAGCTGTTTTTT.

The chain links TRBV18 to TRBJ2-7, with a tentative D call TRBD1 (6 bases). Trimming stripped 6 bases from V and 5 bases from J, with 20 bases between. This CDR3 is 15 amino acids long. The germline CDR1 and CDR2 sequences are KGHSH and LQKENI. This CDR3 is CASSPGTPSPNEQYF. The CDR3 DNA reads TGTGCCAGCTCTCCCGGGACACCTAGTCCCAACGAGCAGTACTTC.

The chain has TRBV7-2 and TRBJ2-3, with TRBD2 identical over 11 bases. In germline, CDR1 is SGHTA, CDR2 FQGNSA. The J segment lost 6 bases and the V segment lost 5 bases, leaving 7 bases of the junction unmatched. The CDR3 totals 15 residues. This CDR3 reads CASSPTSGMSDTQYF. CDR3 DNA: TGTGCCAGCAGCCCGACTAGCGGGATGTCGGATACGCAGTATTTT.

The chain carries TRBV5-6 and TRBJ1-1, with 7 bases aligning to TRBD1. The CDR3 extends over 17 amino acids. Germline CDR1 is SGHDT and CDR2 is YYEEEE. After removal of 2 bases from V and 3 bases from J, the junction contained 13 bases not matched to a gene. The CDR3 here is CASSFERYRGADTEAFF. DNA for the CDR3: TGTGCCAGCAGCTTCGAAAGGTACAGGGGTGCGGACACTGAAGCTTTCTTT.

The rearrangement uses TRBV28 and TRBJ1-1; D ambiguous. The CDR3 spans 14 residues. Trimming left V 4 bases short and J 3 bases short, with 12 bases between. Germline V CDR1 and CDR2: MDHEN, SYDVKM. CDR3 in amino acids: CASSYQSPYTEAFF. CDR3 in DNA: TGTGCCAGCAGTTACCAGTCTCCCTACACTGAAGCTTTCTTT.

The chain uses TRBV14 and TRBJ2-7, with 7 bases identical to TRBD2. The junction had 3 bases not matched to a gene; V was cut back by 4 bases and J by 3 bases. CDR1 and CDR2 (germline): SGHDN, FVKESK. The CDR3 is 13 amino acids. The CDR3 reads CASSPREGYEQYF. CDR3 bases: TGTGCCAGCAGCCCGAGGGAGGGCTACGAGCAGTACTTC.

The gene calls are TRBV25-1 and TRBJ1-2; a weak D match, TRBD1 (5 bases). The V and J ends lost 4 bases and 5 bases respectively, with 20 bases between them. Germline V gene sequence: CDR1 MGHDK, CDR2 SYGVNS. The CDR3 has 16 residues. Written as DNA, the CDR3 is TGTGCCAGCAGTGGATTCGCCGAAACGGGGGGGTATGGCTACACCTTC. It yields the protein CASSGFAETGGYGYTF.

The chain recombines TRBV7-2 with TRBJ2-7; D not certain. With 4 bases removed from V and 4 bases from J, the gap between germline ends came to 14 bases. The CDR3 has 14 residues. The V gene's germline CDR1 is SGHTA and CDR2 FQGNSA. Here the CDR3 DNA reads TGTGCCAGCAGCTCTAGAGGACCTACTTACGAGCAGTACTTC. This translates into CASSSRGPTYEQYF.

V and J are TRBV7-6 and TRBJ2-1, with 13 nucleotides matching TRBD2. Germline V lookup: CDR1 SGHVS, CDR2 FNYEAQ. The CDR3 spans 17 residues. J lost 3 bases, V lost 1 base, and 3 bases had no gene match. The CDR3 DNA sequence: TGTGCCAGCAGCTTAGGGACTAGCGGGAGCATCTACAATGAGCAGTTCTTC. Protein: CASSLGTSGSIYNEQFF.

The chain is built from TRBV28 and TRBJ2-5; D remains ambiguous. Trimming removed 5 bases at V and 5 bases at J, with 12 bases between. From germline, CDR1 is MDHEN and CDR2 SYDVKM. This CDR3 has 13 amino acids. As DNA, the CDR3 is TGTGCCAGCAGTCCCCGAGCTCGGGAGACCCAGTACTTC. This encodes CASSPRARETQYF.

This CDR3 reads CASSQGVGPYEQYF. CDR3 bases: TGTGCCAGCAGCCAAGGTGTCGGTCCCTACGAGCAGTACTTC. V is TRBV14 and J is TRBJ2-7; D is ambiguous. Germline loops: CDR1 SGHDN, CDR2 FVKESK. The CDR3 sequence is 14 residues long. Trimming removed 1 base from V and 2 bases from J, with 9 bases in between.

The V and J genes are TRBV9 and TRBJ1-2; D gene unclear. V was pared by 3 bases and J by 5 bases, with 8 bases between. The germline CDR1 and CDR2 sequences are SGDLS and YYNGEE. This CDR3 has 12 amino acids. The CDR3 loop is CASSASDYGYTF. The CDR3 DNA reads TGTGCCAGCAGCGCGTCAGATTATGGCTACACCTTC.

The chain joins TRBV4-1 to TRBJ2-7, with TRBD2 matching over 9 bases. V lost 4 bases to trimming and J lost 0 bases; unmatched junction nucleotides: 4. The CDR3 runs 15 residues. Germline-derived CDR1 and CDR2 are MGHRA and YSYEKL. The CDR3 coding sequence is TGCGCCAGCAGCCCGGGACTAGCCCTCTCCTACGAGCAGTACTTC. It yields the protein CASSPGLALSYEQYF.

The J gene is TRBJ1-1, the V gene TRBV30; the D is unclear. The CDR3 runs to 11 residues. V lost 2 bases and J 5 bases, leaving 6 bases between the germline ends. Germline assignment: CDR1 GTSNPN and CDR2 SVGIG (reference sequence). CDR3 sequence reads: CAWSRITEAFF. DNA of the CDR3: TGTGCCTGGAGTCGCATAACTGAAGCTTTCTTT.

The chain uses TRBV4-3 and TRBJ2-2, with D possibly TRBD2 on 6 matching bases. V gave up 0 bases and J gave up 4 bases, with 12 bases separating them. The CDR3 covers 16 residues. Germline V gene lookup returns CDR1 LGHNA and CDR2 YSLEER. The CDR3 nucleotides are TGCGCCAGCAGCCAAGAGGGAGGAAGCGGCACCGGGGAGCTGTTTTTT. Protein sequence: CASSQEGGSGTGELFF.

The J gene is TRBJ2-3, the V gene TRBV6-1; 12 bases line up with TRBD2. The length of the CDR3 is 18 residues. After removal of 4 bases from V and 3 bases from J, the junction contained 11 bases not matched to a gene. Germline assignment: CDR1 MNHNS and CDR2 SASEGT. The CDR3 nucleotides are TGTGCCAGCAGTGGTGGGGCTAGCGGGAGGGAGGCGACAGATACGCAGTATTTT. Translating gives CASSGGASGREATDTQYF.

The V gene is TRBV29-1, the J gene TRBJ1-1; TRBD1 matches 8 bases. CDR1 is SQVTM, CDR2 ANQGSEA, per germline. V was pared by 4 bases and J by 1 base, with 2 bases of the junction left unmatched. This CDR3 comprises 13 residues. The CDR3 coding sequence is TGCAGCGTTGGGACAGGGTGGAACACTGAAGCTTTCTTT. This codes for CSVGTGWNTEAFF.

This sequence joins TRBV5-1 and TRBJ1-4; D not certain. The length of the CDR3 is 14 residues. Trimming shortened V by 4 bases and J by 4 bases, and 11 bases separated the two germline ends. Germline V CDR1 and CDR2: SGHRS, YFSETQ. CDR3 amino acids: CASSPIVFNEKLFF. CDR3 DNA: TGCGCCAGCAGCCCTATAGTTTTTAATGAAAAACTGTTTTTT.

The V call is TRBV6-5, the J call TRBJ2-5, with unresolved D. With 2 bases removed from V and 5 bases from J, the gap between germline ends came to 12 bases. Germline V gives CDR1 MNHEY, CDR2 SVGAGI. This CDR3 contains 14 residues. CDR3 sequence: CASSYLDSVETQYF. CDR3 sequence (DNA): TGTGCCAGCAGTTACCTAGATAGTGTGGAGACCCAGTACTTC.

The V call is TRBV16, the J call TRBJ2-7; TRBD2 is a possible D gene (5 bases). V dropped 4 bases and J dropped 4 bases, with 14 bases sitting between them. Germline V gene data show CDR1 as KGHSY and CDR2 as FQNENV. CDR3 length: 14 amino acids. The CDR3 DNA is TGTGCCAGCAGCCTCCGGGGTCAGAGTTACGAGCAGTACTTC. Translation gives CASSLRGQSYEQYF.

This clone was found once. The chain has TRBV9 and TRBJ2-1; D is possibly TRBD2 (5 bases). The ends were cut back, 3 bases at V and 9 bases at J, with 13 bases in the middle. Germline lookup yields CDR1 SGDLS and CDR2 YYNGEE. CDR3 length equals 13 residues. CDR3 nucleotides: TGTGCCAGCAGCGGAGGAGGATACGTTGAGCAGTTCTTC. It is translated as CASSGGGYVEQFF.